These 10 T cell receptor beta chains share one sample of origin, sequenced in a study of patients and donors after allogeneic stem cell transplantation (TCRdb year 2020). Libraries were constructed by RT-PCR. The sequencer listed for this sample is NextSeq 550. TCRdb trimmed public reads at Q25 via fastp, called clones via MiXCR and kept in-frame beta chains. CDR3 protein sequences are deduplicated, and each keeps its most common genes and DNA. Present in this sample are 400,000 to 500,000 distinct CDR3 sequences, 16% of which were seen just once. The ten top clones hold 7.2% of the sample. Sequences were obtained from blood, either unsorted or a sorted T cell fraction (not recorded which). The receptor set was obtained from a human donor who was either an allogeneic HSCT recipient or a stem cell or donor lymphocyte infusion donor (not recorded which). It is not recorded whose cells these are; they may come from a transplant donor.

Ten or more counts support this clonotype. V gene TRBV20-1 combines with J gene TRBJ1-5, with no clear D. The ends were cut back, 8 bases at V and 5 bases at J, with 10 bases in the middle. CDR3 length: 11 amino acids. CDR1 is DFQATT, CDR2 SNEGSKA, per germline (reference sequence). The CDR3 DNA reads TGCAGTCAGAGTCGCGATCAGCCCCAGCATTTT. It yields the protein CSQSRDQPQHF.

This clonotype was recorded many times. The chain employs TRBV5-1 and TRBJ1-4; weak D call: TRBD1 (5 bases). This CDR3 region has 14 residues. Deletions cut 4 bases from V and 0 bases from J, with 7 bases between. Germline V gene data show CDR1 as SGHRS and CDR2 as YFSETQ. CDR3: CASSPGATNEKLFF. The CDR3 DNA sequence: TGCGCCAGCAGCCCGGGGGCAACTAATGAAAAACTGTTTTTT.

The genes are TRBV5-1 and TRBJ1-6; the D is unclear. CDR3 length: 16 residues. The germline CDR1 and CDR2 sequences are SGHRS and YFSETQ. Deletions cut 2 bases from V and 4 bases from J, with 13 bases between. The CDR3 nucleotides are TGCGCCAGCAGCTTTGGGCAGAGGAGTTATAATTCACCCCTCCACTTT. This gives the protein CASSFGQRSYNSPLHF.

This clonotype was recorded a few times. V gene TRBV7-2 combines with J gene TRBJ2-7; D unclear. Germline CDR1 and CDR2: SGHTA and FQGNSA. The CDR3 has 11 amino acids. V was pared by 2 bases and J by 6 bases, with 5 bases between. CDR3 protein: CASSLIIEQYF. CDR3 nucleotides: TGTGCCAGCAGCTTAATAATCGAGCAGTACTTC.

The gene calls are TRBV15 and TRBJ2-7; D is uncertain. CDR3 size: 15 residues. The germline V gene encodes CDR1 LNHNV and CDR2 YYDKDF (reference sequence). With 2 bases removed from V and 7 bases from J, the gap between germline ends came to 18 bases. The CDR3 sequence: CATSRRPGHPREQYF. The CDR3 coding sequence is TGTGCCACCAGCAGAAGACCGGGCCATCCCCGGGAGCAGTACTTC. The whole variable domain, filled in from reference TRBV15 and TRBJ2-7, reads DAMVIQNPRYQVTQFGKPVTLSCSQTLNHNVMYWYQQKSSQAPKLLFHYYDKDFNNEADTPDNFQSRRPNTSFCFLDIRSPGLGDTAMYLCATSRRPGHPREQYFGPGTRLTVT.

The chain has TRBV7-9 and TRBJ1-3, with TRBD1 matching over 9 bases. The V and J ends lost 5 bases and 3 bases, in that order; junction bases with no gene match: 8. CDR3 length: 16 residues. Germline lookup yields CDR1 SEHNR and CDR2 FQNEAQ (reference sequence). CDR3 sequence: CASSLLPTGGGNTIYF. The CDR3 DNA is TGTGCCAGCAGCCTCCTCCCGACAGGGGGTGGAAACACCATATATTTT. Full variable domain (remainder filled in from reference TRBV7-9 and TRBJ1-3): DTGVSQNPRHKITKRGQNVTFRCDPISEHNRLYWYRQTLGQGPEFLTYFQNEAQLEKSRLLSDRFSAERPKGSFSTLEIQRTEQGDSAMYLCASSLLPTGGGNTIYFGEGSWLTVV.

The chain carries TRBV10-2 and TRBJ2-3; tentative D call: TRBD2 (5 bases). Germline CDR1 is WSHSY and CDR2 is SAAADI. This CDR3 region has 12 residues. Trimming shortened V by 5 bases and J by 7 bases, and 10 bases separated the two germline ends. Here the CDR3 reads CASSHGENTQYF. DNA of the CDR3: TGCGCCAGCAGTCACGGGGAGAATACGCAGTATTTT.

Only a few counts were recorded for this clonotype. CDR3 in amino acids: CASSSVAGSVSEQYF. The CDR3 nucleotides read TGCGCCAGCAGCTCTGTAGCGGGTTCCGTTTCCGAGCAGTACTTC. The rearrangement joins TRBV5-1 to TRBJ2-7, with 7 bases matching TRBD2. The trim removed 3 bases at V and 6 bases at J, leaving 12 bases unmatched. CDR3 size: 15 residues. The germline CDR1 and CDR2 sequences are SGHRS and YFSETQ. Supplemented by reference TRBV5-1 and TRBJ2-7, the full variable domain reads KAGVTQTPRYLIKTRGQQVTLSCSPISGHRSVSWYQQTPGQGLQFLFEYFSETQRNKGNFPGRFSGRQFSNSRSEMNVSTLELGDSALYLCASSSVAGSVSEQYFGPGTRLTVT.

The chain combines TRBV6-2 or TRBV6-3 with TRBJ1-5, with D possibly TRBD1 on 5 matching bases. This CDR3 has 13 amino acids. V lost 5 bases and J 9 bases, leaving 14 bases between the germline ends. The germline CDR1 and CDR2 sequences are MNHEY and SVGEGT. The CDR3 loop is CASSPDTFGPQHF. CDR3 coding DNA: TGTGCCAGCAGTCCGGACACCTTTGGGCCCCAGCATTTT.

This clonotype was observed at least ten times. V usage is TRBV10-3 and J usage is TRBJ2-2; 9 nucleotides agree with TRBD1. Germline V gene lookup returns CDR1 ENHRY and CDR2 SYGVKD. This CDR3 has 15 residues. The junction had 5 bases not matched to a gene; V was cut back by 4 bases and J by 5 bases. CDR3 in DNA: TGTGCCATCAGTGTGACAGGGGGAGGTACCGGGGAGCTGTTTTTT. As protein: CAISVTGGGTGELFF.